This T cell receptor (beta chain) appears in the sequencing data of a study of blood T cell repertoires in COVID-19. Using immunoSEQ multiplex PCR, the repertoire was profiled, and TCRdb retains in-frame clones only, with some absent. The table lists 70,000 or so clones, about 92% of them singletons. The sequencing input was peripheral blood. The clonotype comes from a human donor in a cohort sampled during active COVID-19.

The CDR3 sequence: CASSLRQEITGTVNEKLFF. The CDR3 DNA sequence: TGCGCCAGCAGCCTTAGACAGGAAATTACCGGGACGGTTAATGAAAAACTGTTTTTT. This chain connects TRBV4-1 to TRBJ1-4; possibly TRBD1 for D (6 bases). Germline V gene lookup returns CDR1 MGHRA and CDR2 YSYEKL. Trimming cost V 4 bases and J 4 bases, with 25 bases left between them. This CDR3 contains 19 residues.